The rows below give T cell receptor beta chains drawn from one sample of a study of tumor-infiltrating lymphocytes in glioblastoma multiforme. TCRdb processed the multiplex PCR reads anew with MiXCR; each CDR3 protein has one entry. The profile covers around 15,000 distinct CDR3 sequences, with roughly 73% appearing a single time and 30% to 45% taken by the ten largest. Sample: brain tumor tissue. Receptor source: a male donor with glioblastoma. CDR3s include the opening cysteine and the closing phenylalanine or tryptophan.

j_call,v_call,cdr3_aa
TRBJ1-1,TRBV14,CASSQLRSGTEAFF
TRBJ2-2,TRBV29-1,CGGRNTGELFF
TRBJ2-4,TRBV10-3,CATTRKPGTPMAKNIQYF
TRBJ2-1,TRBV20-1,CSATQTSGGYNEQFF
TRBJ2-2,TRBV11-2,CASSSRVQGQNAGELFF
TRBJ1-1,TRBV7-9,CASSFQLPEAFF
TRBJ2-7,TRBV29-1,CSVEDRAYEQYF
TRBJ2-5,TRBV6-6,CASTPDYTGFGETQHF
TRBJ2-7,TRBV6-1,CASSEDWGSYEQYF
TRBJ1-3,TRBV11-2,CASSLTLPGNTIYF
TRBJ1-5,TRBV11-2,CASRYRTGGNQPQHF
TRBJ1-2,TRBV20-1,CSARLGVPSYGYTF
TRBJ2-1,TRBV4-1,CASSHPSAGAHNEEFF
TRBJ1-2,TRBV29-1,CSDEDRANHGYTF
TRBJ2-3,TRBV11-2,CASSLDGNPDTQYF
TRBJ1-4,TRBV11-2,CASSLGGTGEFGKLFF
TRBJ2-3,TRBV29-1,CSVTTGVAYAGTQYF